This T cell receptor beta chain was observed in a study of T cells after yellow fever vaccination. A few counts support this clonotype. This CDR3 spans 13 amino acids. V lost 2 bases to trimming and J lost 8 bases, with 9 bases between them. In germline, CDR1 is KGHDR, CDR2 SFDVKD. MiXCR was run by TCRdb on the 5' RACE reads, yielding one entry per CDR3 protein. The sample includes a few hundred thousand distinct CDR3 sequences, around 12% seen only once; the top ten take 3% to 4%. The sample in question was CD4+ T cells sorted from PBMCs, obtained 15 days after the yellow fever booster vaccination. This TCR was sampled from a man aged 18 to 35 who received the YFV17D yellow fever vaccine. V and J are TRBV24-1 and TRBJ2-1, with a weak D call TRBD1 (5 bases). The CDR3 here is CATSDSWGDEQFF. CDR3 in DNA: TGTGCCACCAGTGATTCATGGGGCGATGAGCAGTTCTTC.